Sequencing of this TCR beta chain was carried out in a study of blood T cell repertoires in COVID-19. About the study: The origin of the acute and convalescent COVID-19 samples was the United States, Italy and Spain. PBMCs, B-cell-depleted T cells, or T cells were the source of the cDNA or gDNA that made up the material.

In its sample, this clone was seen a few times. This CDR3 region has 11 residues. The germline gives CDR1 SNHLY, CDR2 FYNNEI. Trimming cost V 7 bases and J 7 bases, with 11 bases left between them. Authors' data handling: From reference gene primer amplification, estimates of nucleated cell counts were derived. Profiled with immunoSEQ multiplex PCR; TCRdb holds only in-frame clones, not every one. V and J calls and clone size are as listed in that table; D and trimming were resolved from the DNA. The sample comprises some 210,000 clones, roughly nine tenths of which are singletons, and 5.5% to 6.5% rests with the top ten.

This clonotype was sampled from a man in his fifties or sixties who had recovered from COVID-19. Material for sequencing was peripheral blood. This rearrangement joins TRBV2 to TRBJ2-7, with TRBD2 as a possible D gene (5 bases). CDR3 sequence: CASKEEREQYF. For the CDR3, the DNA is TGTGCCAGCAAGGAGGAGCGAGAGCAGTACTTC.